This T cell receptor beta chain stems from a study of CD8 T cells in ankylosing spondylitis. Overall study findings and caveats: Seven or eight highly homologous variants formed a TCR beta motif that appeared characteristic of ankylosing spondylitis blood.

TCRdb reprocessed the 5' RACE reads with MiXCR, giving one entry per CDR3 protein. Of around 440,000 distinct CDR3 sequences in the sample, roughly 18% were seen once. Comments on this clonotype: Antigen specificity is unknown.

The sequence was obtained from a male donor with ankylosing spondylitis. Sequenced material: blood, either unsorted or a sorted T cell fraction (not recorded which).

CDR3 amino acids: CASSLAGTGRNYGYTF. The CDR3 nucleotides read TGTGCCAGCAGCTTAGCCGGGACCGGGAGGAACTATGGCTACACCTTC. The rearrangement joins TRBV11-1 to TRBJ1-2; possible D gene TRBD1, 5 bases. Germline CDR1 reads SGHAT; CDR2 reads FQDESV (reference sequence). This CDR3 spans 16 amino acids. Trimming cost V 0 bases and J 2 bases, with 13 bases left between them.